The T cell receptor (beta chain) under discussion was sequenced for a study of blood T cell repertoires in COVID-19. This clone was detected only once. V was trimmed by 2 bases and J by 2 bases, leaving 9 bases between them. The CDR3 is 14 residues long. The V gene's germline CDR1 is SGHVS and CDR2 FQNEAQ. Sequencing was performed with immunoSEQ multiplex PCR; in TCRdb, only in-frame clones are kept and a portion is missing. Counted here are roughly 230,000 clones, approximately 82% occurring once; the ten biggest clones make up 3.5% to 4%. Material for sequencing was peripheral blood. The clonotype was recovered from a woman of 80 years or more with acute or convalescent COVID-19. V usage is TRBV7-8 and J usage is TRBJ1-2; TRBD1 might be the D (6 bases). The CDR3 reads CASSLTTGNYGYTF. Here the CDR3 DNA reads TGTGCCAGCAGCTTAACTACAGGGAACTATGGCTACACCTTC.